These 16 T cell receptor beta chains were sequenced from one sample in a study of blood T cell repertoires in COVID-19. Clones were sequenced by immunoSEQ multiplex PCR, and TCRdb holds only the in-frame ones, with some missing. The sample has about 260,000 clones, approximately 90% seen once. The material sequenced was peripheral blood. These receptor sequences come from a woman aged 40 to 49 with acute or convalescent COVID-19.

This clone was observed once. The V call is TRBV30, the J call TRBJ1-4; 9 nucleotides match TRBD1. The CDR3 totals 15 residues. Germline V lookup: CDR1 GTSNPN, CDR2 SVGIG (reference sequence). J lost 8 bases, V lost 3 bases, and 10 bases had no gene match. The CDR3 coding sequence is TGTGCCTGGAGCCCTACTCGGACAGGGGAGGAAAAACTGTTTTTT. Translation gives CAWSPTRTGEEKLFF.

This sequence joins TRBV7-8 and TRBJ2-5; D not certain. The CDR3 contains 15 residues. Trimming took off 1 base at V and 1 base at J, with 10 bases between the two ends. Germline CDR1 and CDR2: SGHVS and FQNEAQ. CDR3 amino acids: CASSLEESRQETQYF. The CDR3 DNA is TGTGCCAGCAGCTTAGAGGAGTCTCGCCAAGAGACCCAGTACTTC. Supplemented by reference TRBV7-8 and TRBJ2-5, the full variable domain reads GAGVSQSPRYKVAKRGQDVALRCDPISGHVSLFWYQQALGQGPEFLTYFQNEAQLDKSGLPSDRFFAERPEGSVSTLKIQRTQQEDSAVYLCASSLEESRQETQYFGPGTRLLVL.

The rearrangement links TRBV29-1 to TRBJ1-1; 9 bases align to TRBD1. J gave up 5 bases and V 7 bases, and 17 bases lay outside the gene matches. The germline gives CDR1 SQVTM, CDR2 ANQGSEA. The CDR3 length is 16 residues. The CDR3, as DNA: TGCAGCGATCCAACAGGGGGCGCTTTGAGTAGGACTGAAGCTTTCTTT. Translation: CSDPTGGALSRTEAFF.

The V call is TRBV6-5, the J call TRBJ1-2; TRBD1 matches 7 bases. CDR1 and CDR2 from the germline V gene are MNHEY and SVGAGI. The V gene end was trimmed by 2 bases and the J gene end by 8 bases; junction bases not matched to a gene: 8. The CDR3 is made up of 14 amino acids. The CDR3 DNA reads TGTGCCAGCAGTTACGGGGTCCAGGGGGGCGGCTACACCTTC. The encoded protein is CASSYGVQGGGYTF.

The V call is TRBV24-1, the J call TRBJ2-2; 12 bases agree with TRBD2. The trim removed 12 bases at V and 1 base at J, leaving 5 bases unmatched. The CDR3 has 15 residues. Germline loops: CDR1 KGHDR, CDR2 SFDVKD. The CDR3 bases are TGTGCCGCCATGACTAGCGGGGGGAACACCGGGGAGCTGTTTTTT. This codes for CAAMTSGGNTGELFF.

The chain joins TRBV2 to TRBJ1-5; D is ambiguous. Trimming cost V 5 bases and J 4 bases, with 9 bases left between them. The V gene's germline CDR1 is SNHLY and CDR2 FYNNEI. CDR3 size: 13 residues. The CDR3 DNA sequence: TGTGCCAGCAGTAGGACTGATAATCAGCCCCAGCATTTT. Translation: CASSRTDNQPQHF.

The chain joins TRBV27 to TRBJ1-1, with 8 bases matching TRBD1. J was trimmed by 4 bases and V by 6 bases; bases with no gene match: 10. Germline-derived CDR1 and CDR2 are MNHEY and SMNVEV (reference sequence). CDR3 length: 15 amino acids. The DNA of the CDR3 is TGTGCCAGCAGGATGGACAGGGTCGGGGCCACTGAAGCTTTCTTT. Translated: CASRMDRVGATEAFF.

The genes are TRBV12-5 and TRBJ1-1, with D possibly matching TRBD1 (5 bases). The germline gives CDR1 LGHNT, CDR2 FRNRAP. There are 15 residues in the CDR3. The V end was cut by 3 bases, the J end by 2 bases, with 13 bases between. The CDR3 sequence is CASGLSSGTNTEAFF. The CDR3 DNA is TGTGCTAGTGGTTTAAGTTCTGGGACTAACACTGAAGCTTTCTTT.

This chain links TRBV6-6 with TRBJ1-2; 7 nucleotides line up with TRBD1. The ends lost 3 bases at V and 0 bases at J; junction bases unmatched: 4. Looked up from germline, CDR1 is MNHNY and CDR2 is SVGAGI (reference sequence). The CDR3 is 15 residues long. The CDR3 loop reads CASSYLGGANYGYTF. For the CDR3, the DNA is TGTGCCAGCAGTTATTTAGGGGGCGCTAACTATGGCTACACCTTC.

Concerning this clone: The same CDR3 arises from other DNA sequences in this sample as well. V is TRBV19 and J is TRBJ1-1, with TRBD1 matching over 10 bases. This CDR3 is built from 15 residues. In germline, CDR1 is LNHDA, CDR2 SQIVND (reference sequence). Germline trimming cut 3 bases from V and 2 bases from J; bases unmatched to any gene: 3. The CDR3 loop reads CASSIDRGLNTEAFF. DNA of the CDR3: TGTGCCAGTAGTATTGACAGGGGGCTTAACACTGAAGCTTTCTTT.

The rearrangement uses TRBV19 and TRBJ1-4, with D maybe TRBD1 (6 bases). V dropped 5 bases and J dropped 3 bases, with 13 bases sitting between them. The length of the CDR3 is 15 residues. CDR1 is LNHDA, CDR2 SQIVND, per germline (reference sequence). Here the CDR3 DNA reads TGTGCCAGTAGTTTCCAACAGGGCCCTAATGAAAAACTGTTTTTT. Its translation is CASSFQQGPNEKLFF.

The chain couples TRBV6-5 to TRBJ1-1; D is uncertain. V was shortened by 3 bases and J by 0 bases, with 8 bases between the two germline ends. Germline V gives CDR1 MNHEY, CDR2 SVGAGI. The CDR3 runs 14 residues. The CDR3 sequence: CASSYGGLNTEAFF. The CDR3 region has the DNA TGTGCCAGCAGTTATGGAGGTTTGAACACTGAAGCTTTCTTT.

The chain carries TRBV4-1 and TRBJ2-1; TRBD2 matches 8 bases. Germline loops: CDR1 MGHRA, CDR2 YSYEKL. V lost 0 bases, J lost 6 bases, and 7 bases stayed unmatched. This CDR3 is 16 amino acids long. This CDR3 is CASSQEAGVMGNEQFF. DNA for the CDR3: TGCGCCAGCAGCCAAGAAGCGGGGGTGATGGGCAATGAGCAGTTCTTC.

The chain recombines TRBV9 with TRBJ1-2; D is possibly TRBD1 (6 bases). CDR3 length: 15 amino acids. Germline lookup yields CDR1 SGDLS and CDR2 YYNGEE. Trimming removed 3 bases at V and 3 bases at J, with 15 bases between. The CDR3 bases are TGTGCCAGCAGCGGCGGGGGGCAGGGAGACTATGGCTACACCTTC. Translated, it gives CASSGGGQGDYGYTF.

This rearrangement joins TRBV6-5 to TRBJ1-3, with D unresolved. CDR1 is MNHEY, CDR2 SVGAGI, per germline. This CDR3 has 13 amino acids. Trimming stripped 7 bases from V and 0 bases from J, with 7 bases between. The DNA of the CDR3 is TGTGCCAGCATGTTAATCTCTGGAAACACCATATATTTT. Encoded protein: CASMLISGNTIYF.

The CDR3 DNA sequence: TGTGCCAGCAGACGTACAGAATCTAACTATGGCTACACCTTC. This codes for CASRRTESNYGYTF. V usage is TRBV6-5 and J usage is TRBJ1-2, with D unclear. CDR1 is MNHEY and CDR2 is SVGAGI in the germline V gene. The CDR3 has 14 residues. V lost 6 bases and J lost 0, with 11 bases in between.